This T cell receptor (beta chain) was captured by sequencing in a study of blood T cell repertoires in COVID-19. About the study: Sites across the United States, Italy and Spain contributed samples from acute and convalescent COVID-19. PBMCs, B-cell-depleted T cells, or T cells provided the cDNA or gDNA that made up the material.

The germline CDR1 and CDR2 sequences are SGHRS and YFSETQ. Trimming stripped 0 bases from V and 2 bases from J, with 9 bases between. The length of the CDR3 is 15 residues. TCRdb's copy holds only in-frame clones and misses some; the assay was immunoSEQ multiplex PCR. The sample holds 45,000 or so clones, around 86% seen once. The TCR sequence derives from a man aged 40-55 years with active COVID-19. The sample consisted of peripheral blood. The chain joins TRBV5-1 to TRBJ1-3; no clear D gene. The CDR3 here is CASSLAQRAGNTIYF. The CDR3 DNA is TGCGCCAGCAGCTTGGCCCAACGGGCTGGAAACACCATATATTTT.